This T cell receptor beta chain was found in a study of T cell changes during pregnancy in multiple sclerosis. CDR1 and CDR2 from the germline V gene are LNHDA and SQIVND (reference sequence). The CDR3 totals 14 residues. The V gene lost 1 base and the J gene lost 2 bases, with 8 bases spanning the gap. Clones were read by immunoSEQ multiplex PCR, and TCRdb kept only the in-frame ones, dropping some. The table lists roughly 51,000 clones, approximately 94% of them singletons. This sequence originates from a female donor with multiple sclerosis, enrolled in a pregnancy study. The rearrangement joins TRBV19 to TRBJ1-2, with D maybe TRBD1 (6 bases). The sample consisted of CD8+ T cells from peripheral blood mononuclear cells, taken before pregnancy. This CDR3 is CASSIGQVNYGYTF. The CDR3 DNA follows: TGTGCCAGTAGTATAGGACAGGTCAACTATGGCTACACCTTC.